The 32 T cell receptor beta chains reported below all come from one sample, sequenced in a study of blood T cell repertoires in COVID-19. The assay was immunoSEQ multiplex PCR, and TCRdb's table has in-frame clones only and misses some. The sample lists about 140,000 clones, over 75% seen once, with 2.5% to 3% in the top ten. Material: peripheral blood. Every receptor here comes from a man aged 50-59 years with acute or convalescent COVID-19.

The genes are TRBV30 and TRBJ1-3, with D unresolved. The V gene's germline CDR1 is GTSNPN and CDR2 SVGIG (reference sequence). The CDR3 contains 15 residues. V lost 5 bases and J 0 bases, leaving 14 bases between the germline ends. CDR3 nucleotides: TGTGCCTGGGAAGGAGGACTTACCTCTGGAAACACCATATATTTT. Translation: CAWEGGLTSGNTIYF.

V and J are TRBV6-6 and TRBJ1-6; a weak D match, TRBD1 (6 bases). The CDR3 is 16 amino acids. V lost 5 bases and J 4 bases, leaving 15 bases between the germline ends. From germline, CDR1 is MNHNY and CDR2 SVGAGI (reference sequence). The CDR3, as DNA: TGTGCCAGCAGTACGACAGGTTCGGGATATAATTCACCCCTCCACTTT. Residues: CASSTTGSGYNSPLHF.

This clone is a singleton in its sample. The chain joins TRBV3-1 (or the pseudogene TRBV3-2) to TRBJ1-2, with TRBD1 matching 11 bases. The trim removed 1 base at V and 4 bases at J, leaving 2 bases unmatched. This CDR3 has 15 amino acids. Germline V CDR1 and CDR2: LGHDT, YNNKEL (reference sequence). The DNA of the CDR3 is TGTGCCAGCAGCCAAGGGACAGGGGGCGGCTATGGCTACACCTTC. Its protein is CASSQGTGGGYGYTF.

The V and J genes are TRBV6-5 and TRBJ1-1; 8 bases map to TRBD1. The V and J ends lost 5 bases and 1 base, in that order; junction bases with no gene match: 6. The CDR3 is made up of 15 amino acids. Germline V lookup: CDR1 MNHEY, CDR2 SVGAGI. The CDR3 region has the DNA TGTGCCAGCAGTCTGGCAGGGGGCACGAACACTGAAGCTTTCTTT. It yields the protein CASSLAGGTNTEAFF.

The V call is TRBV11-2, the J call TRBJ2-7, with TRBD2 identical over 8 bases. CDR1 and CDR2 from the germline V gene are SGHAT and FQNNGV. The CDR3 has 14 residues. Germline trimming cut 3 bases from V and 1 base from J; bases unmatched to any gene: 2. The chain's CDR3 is CASSFGRGSYEQYF. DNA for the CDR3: TGTGCCAGCAGCTTCGGGAGGGGGTCCTACGAGCAGTACTTC.

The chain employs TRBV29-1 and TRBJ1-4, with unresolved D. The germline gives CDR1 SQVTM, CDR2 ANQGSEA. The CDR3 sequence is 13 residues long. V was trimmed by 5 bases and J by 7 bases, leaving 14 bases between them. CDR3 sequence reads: CSVLGQAGEKLFF. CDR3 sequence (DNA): TGCAGCGTTCTGGGTCAGGCCGGTGAAAAACTGTTTTTT. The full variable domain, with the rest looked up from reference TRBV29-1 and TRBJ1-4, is SAVISQKPSRDICQRGTSLTIQCQVDSQVTMMFWYRQQPGQSLTLIATANQGSEATYESGFVIDKFPISRPNLTFSTLTVSNMSPEDSSIYLCSVLGQAGEKLFFGSGTQLSVL.

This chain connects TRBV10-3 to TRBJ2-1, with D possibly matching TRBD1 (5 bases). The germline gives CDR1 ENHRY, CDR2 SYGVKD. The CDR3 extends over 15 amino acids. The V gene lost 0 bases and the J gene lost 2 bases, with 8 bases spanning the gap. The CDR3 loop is CAISESGPAYNEQFF. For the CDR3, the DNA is TGTGCCATCAGTGAGTCGGGGCCGGCCTACAATGAGCAGTTCTTC.

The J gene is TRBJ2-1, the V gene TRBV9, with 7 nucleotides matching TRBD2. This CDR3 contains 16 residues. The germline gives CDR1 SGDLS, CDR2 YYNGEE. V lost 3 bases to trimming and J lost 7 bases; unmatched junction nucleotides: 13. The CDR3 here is CASSAPGREYENEQFF. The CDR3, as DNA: TGTGCCAGCAGCGCCCCGGGGCGGGAGTATGAGAATGAGCAGTTCTTC.

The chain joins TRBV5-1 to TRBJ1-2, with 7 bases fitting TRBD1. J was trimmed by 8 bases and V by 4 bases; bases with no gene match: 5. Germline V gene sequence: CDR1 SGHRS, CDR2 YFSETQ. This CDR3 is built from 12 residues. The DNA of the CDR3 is TGCGCCAGCAGCCAAGGGACAGTGGGCTACACCTTC. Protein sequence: CASSQGTVGYTF.

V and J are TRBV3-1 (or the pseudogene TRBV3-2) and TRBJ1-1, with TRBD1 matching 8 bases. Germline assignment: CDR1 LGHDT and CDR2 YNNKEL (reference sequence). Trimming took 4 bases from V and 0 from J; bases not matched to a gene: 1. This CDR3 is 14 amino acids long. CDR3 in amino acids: CASSLDRVNTEAFF. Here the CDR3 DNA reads TGTGCCAGCAGCCTGGACAGGGTGAACACTGAAGCTTTCTTT.

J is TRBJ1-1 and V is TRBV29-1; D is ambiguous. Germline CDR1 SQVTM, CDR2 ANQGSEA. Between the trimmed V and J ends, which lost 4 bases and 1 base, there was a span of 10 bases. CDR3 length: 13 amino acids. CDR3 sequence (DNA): TGCAGCGTTGTCGGGGTAAGGAACACTGAAGCTTTCTTT. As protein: CSVVGVRNTEAFF.

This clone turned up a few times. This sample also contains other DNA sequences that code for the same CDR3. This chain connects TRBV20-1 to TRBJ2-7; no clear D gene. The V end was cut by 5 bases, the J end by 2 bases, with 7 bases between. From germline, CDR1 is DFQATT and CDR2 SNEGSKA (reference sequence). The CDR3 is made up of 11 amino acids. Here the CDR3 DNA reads TGCAGTGCTCTCCAGGCCTACGAGCAGTACTTC. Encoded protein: CSALQAYEQYF.

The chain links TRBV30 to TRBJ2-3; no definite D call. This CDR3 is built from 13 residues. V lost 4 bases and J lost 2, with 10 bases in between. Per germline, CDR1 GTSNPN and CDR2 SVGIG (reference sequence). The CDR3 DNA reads TGTGCCTGGACTCGACTTACCACAGATACGCAGTATTTT. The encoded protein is CAWTRLTTDTQYF.

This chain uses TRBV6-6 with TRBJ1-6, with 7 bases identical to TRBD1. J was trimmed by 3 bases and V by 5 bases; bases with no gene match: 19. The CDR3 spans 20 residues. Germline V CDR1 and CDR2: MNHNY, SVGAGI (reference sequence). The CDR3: CASSPRQNRGRDSYNSPLHF. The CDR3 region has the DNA TGTGCCAGCAGTCCACGACAGAACAGGGGCCGGGATAGCTATAATTCACCCCTCCACTTT.

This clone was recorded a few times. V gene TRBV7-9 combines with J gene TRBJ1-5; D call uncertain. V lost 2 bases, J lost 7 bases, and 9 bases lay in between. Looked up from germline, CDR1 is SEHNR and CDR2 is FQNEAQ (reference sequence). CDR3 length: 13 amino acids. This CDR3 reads CASSLSSEQPQHF. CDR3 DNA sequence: TGTGCCAGCAGCTTATCTAGCGAACAGCCCCAGCATTTT.

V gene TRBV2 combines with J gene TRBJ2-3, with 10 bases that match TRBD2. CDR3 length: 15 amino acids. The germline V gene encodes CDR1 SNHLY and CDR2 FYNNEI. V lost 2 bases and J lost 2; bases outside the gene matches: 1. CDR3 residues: CASSELAGATDTQYF. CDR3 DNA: TGTGCCAGCAGTGAACTAGCGGGAGCCACAGATACGCAGTATTTT.

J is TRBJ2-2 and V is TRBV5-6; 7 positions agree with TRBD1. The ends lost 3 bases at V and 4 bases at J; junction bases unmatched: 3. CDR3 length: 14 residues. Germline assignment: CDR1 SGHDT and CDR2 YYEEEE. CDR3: CASSSTGSTGELFF. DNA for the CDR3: TGTGCCAGCAGCTCGACAGGGTCCACCGGGGAGCTGTTTTTT.

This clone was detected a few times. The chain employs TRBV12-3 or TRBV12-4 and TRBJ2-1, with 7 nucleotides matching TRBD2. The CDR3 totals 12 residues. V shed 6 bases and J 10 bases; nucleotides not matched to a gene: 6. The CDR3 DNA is TGTGCCAGCAGCACTAGCGCCTCCGAGCAGTTCTTC. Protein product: CASSTSASEQFF.

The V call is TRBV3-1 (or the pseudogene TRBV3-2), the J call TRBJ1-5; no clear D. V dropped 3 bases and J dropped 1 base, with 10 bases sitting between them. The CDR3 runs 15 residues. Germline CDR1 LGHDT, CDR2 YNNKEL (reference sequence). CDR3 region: CASSQTPGSNQPQHF. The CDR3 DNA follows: TGTGCCAGCAGCCAGACGCCGGGGAGCAATCAGCCCCAGCATTTT.

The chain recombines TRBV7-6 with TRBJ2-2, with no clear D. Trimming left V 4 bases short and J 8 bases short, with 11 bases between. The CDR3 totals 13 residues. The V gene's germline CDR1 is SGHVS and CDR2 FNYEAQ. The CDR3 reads CASSSKQIGELFF. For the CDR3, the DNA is TGTGCCAGCAGCTCAAAACAAATAGGGGAGCTGTTTTTT.

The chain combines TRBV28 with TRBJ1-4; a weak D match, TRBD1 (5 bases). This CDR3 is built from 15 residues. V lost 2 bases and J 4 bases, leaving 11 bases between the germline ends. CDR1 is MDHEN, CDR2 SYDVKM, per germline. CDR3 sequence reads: CASSLVGRINEKLFF. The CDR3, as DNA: TGTGCCAGCAGTTTAGTGGGGCGGATTAATGAAAAACTGTTTTTT.

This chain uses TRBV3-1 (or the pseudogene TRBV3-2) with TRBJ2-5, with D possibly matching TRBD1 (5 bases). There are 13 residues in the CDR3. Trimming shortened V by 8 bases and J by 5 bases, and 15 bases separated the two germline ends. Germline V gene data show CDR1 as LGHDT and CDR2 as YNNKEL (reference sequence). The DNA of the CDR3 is TGTGCCAGCTTTTCGGGTCCAGGGGAGACCCAGTACTTC. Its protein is CASFSGPGETQYF.

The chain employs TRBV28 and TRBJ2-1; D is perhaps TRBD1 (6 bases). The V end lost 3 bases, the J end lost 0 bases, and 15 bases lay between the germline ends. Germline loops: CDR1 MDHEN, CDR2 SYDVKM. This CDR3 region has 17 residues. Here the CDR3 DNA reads TGTGCCAGCAGTTTTCCTTCGACGGACAGCTCCTACAATGAGCAGTTCTTC. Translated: CASSFPSTDSSYNEQFF.

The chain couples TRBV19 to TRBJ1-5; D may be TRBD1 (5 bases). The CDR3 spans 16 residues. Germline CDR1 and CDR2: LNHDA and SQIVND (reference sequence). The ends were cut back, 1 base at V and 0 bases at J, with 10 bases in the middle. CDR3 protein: CASSIVPGVSNQPQHF. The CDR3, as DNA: TGTGCCAGTAGTATAGTACCGGGGGTTAGCAATCAGCCCCAGCATTTT. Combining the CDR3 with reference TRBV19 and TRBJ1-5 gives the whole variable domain DGGITQSPKYLFRKEGQNVTLSCEQNLNHDAMYWYRQDPGQGLRLIYYSQIVNDFQKGDIAEGYSVSREKKESFPLTVTSAQKNPTAFYLCASSIVPGVSNQPQHFGDGTRLSIL.

CDR3 sequence reads: CASSPVMDRAYNEQFF. The CDR3 DNA is TGTGCCAGCAGCCCAGTGATGGACAGGGCCTACAATGAGCAGTTCTTC. The rearrangement links TRBV3-1 (or the pseudogene TRBV3-2) to TRBJ2-1; 8 nucleotides agree with TRBD1. After removal of 4 bases from V and 2 bases from J, the junction contained 7 bases not matched to a gene. Germline values: CDR1 LGHDT, CDR2 YNNKEL (reference sequence). The CDR3 is made up of 16 amino acids.

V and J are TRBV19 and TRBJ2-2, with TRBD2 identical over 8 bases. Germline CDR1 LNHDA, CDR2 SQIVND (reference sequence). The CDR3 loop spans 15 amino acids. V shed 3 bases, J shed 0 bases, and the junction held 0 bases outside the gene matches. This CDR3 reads CASSISGANTGELFF. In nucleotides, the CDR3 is TGTGCCAGTAGTATTAGCGGGGCGAACACCGGGGAGCTGTTTTTT.

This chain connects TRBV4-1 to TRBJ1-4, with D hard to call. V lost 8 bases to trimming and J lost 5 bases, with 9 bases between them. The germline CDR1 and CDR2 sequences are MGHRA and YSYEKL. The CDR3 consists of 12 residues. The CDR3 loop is CASSRRNEKLFF. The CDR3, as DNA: TGCGCCAGCTCGAGAAGAAATGAAAAACTGTTTTTT.

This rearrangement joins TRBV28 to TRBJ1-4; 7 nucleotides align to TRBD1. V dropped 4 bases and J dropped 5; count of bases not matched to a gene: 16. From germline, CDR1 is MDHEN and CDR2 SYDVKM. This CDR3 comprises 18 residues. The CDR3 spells CASSSIIPSGTENEKLFF. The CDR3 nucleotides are TGTGCCAGCAGTTCTATAATCCCCTCCGGGACAGAAAATGAAAAACTGTTTTTT.

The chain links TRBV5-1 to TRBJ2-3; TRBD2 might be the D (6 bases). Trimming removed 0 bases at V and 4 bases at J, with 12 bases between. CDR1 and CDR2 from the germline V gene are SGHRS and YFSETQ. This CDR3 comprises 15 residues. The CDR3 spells CASSLGLVGADTQYF. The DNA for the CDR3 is TGCGCCAGCAGCTTGGGACTAGTAGGAGCAGATACGCAGTATTTT.

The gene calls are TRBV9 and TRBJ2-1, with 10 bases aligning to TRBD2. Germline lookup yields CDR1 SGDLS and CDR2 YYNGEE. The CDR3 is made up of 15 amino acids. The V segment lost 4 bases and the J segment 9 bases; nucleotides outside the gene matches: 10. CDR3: CASSLTGTSEIEQFF. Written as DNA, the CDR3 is TGTGCCAGCAGCCTAACCGGGACTAGCGAAATTGAGCAGTTCTTC. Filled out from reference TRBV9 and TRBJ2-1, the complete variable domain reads DSGVTQTPKHLITATGQRVTLRCSPRSGDLSVYWYQQSLDQGLQFLIQYYNGEERAKGNILERFSAQQFPDLHSELNLSSLELGDSALYFCASSLTGTSEIEQFFGPGTRLTVL.

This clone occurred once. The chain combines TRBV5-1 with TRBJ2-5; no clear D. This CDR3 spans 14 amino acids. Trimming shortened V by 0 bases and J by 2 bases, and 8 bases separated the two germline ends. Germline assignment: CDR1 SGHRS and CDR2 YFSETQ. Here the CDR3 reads CASSLAGQQETQYF. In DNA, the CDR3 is TGCGCCAGCAGCTTGGCCGGTCAACAAGAGACCCAGTACTTC.

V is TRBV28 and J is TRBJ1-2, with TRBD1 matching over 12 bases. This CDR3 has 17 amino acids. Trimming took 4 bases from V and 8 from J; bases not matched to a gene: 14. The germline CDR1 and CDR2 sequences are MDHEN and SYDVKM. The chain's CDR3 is CASSSSTGQGAREGYTF. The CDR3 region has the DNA TGTGCCAGCAGTTCCTCAACGGGACAGGGGGCCCGGGAGGGCTACACCTTC.